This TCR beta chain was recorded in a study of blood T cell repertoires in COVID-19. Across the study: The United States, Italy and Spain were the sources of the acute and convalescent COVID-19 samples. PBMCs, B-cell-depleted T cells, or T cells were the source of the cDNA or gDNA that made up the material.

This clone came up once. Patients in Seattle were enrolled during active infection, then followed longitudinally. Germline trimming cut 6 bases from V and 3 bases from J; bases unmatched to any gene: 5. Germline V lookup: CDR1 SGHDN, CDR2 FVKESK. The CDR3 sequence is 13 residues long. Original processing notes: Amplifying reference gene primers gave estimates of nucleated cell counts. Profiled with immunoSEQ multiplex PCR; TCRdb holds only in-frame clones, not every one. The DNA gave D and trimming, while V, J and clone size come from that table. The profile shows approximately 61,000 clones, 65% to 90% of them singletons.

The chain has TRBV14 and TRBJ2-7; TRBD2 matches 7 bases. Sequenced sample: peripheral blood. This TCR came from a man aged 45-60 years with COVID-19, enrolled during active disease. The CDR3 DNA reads TGTGCCAGCAGTAAAAGGGACTACTACGAGCAGTACTTC. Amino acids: CASSKRDYYEQYF.